This is a list of T cell receptor beta chains from one sample in a study of T cell changes during pregnancy in multiple sclerosis. TCRdb's copy holds only in-frame clones and misses some; the assay was immunoSEQ multiplex PCR. The sample shows tens of thousands of clones, 85% to 90% of them seen only once. Sequenced here: CD8+ T cells from peripheral blood mononuclear cells, sampled after pregnancy. The receptors here all came from a female donor in good health, enrolled as a control in a pregnancy study. The CDR3 runs from the conserved cysteine through the conserved F or W. D genes are given only for firm matches. A row's size may be missing; if present it is once, few, many or a size class.

cdr3_length	v_call	clone_size	j_call	d_call	cdr3_aa	cdr3_nt
14	TRBV7-3	-	TRBJ2-1	TRBD1	CASSRGQGRGEQFF	TGTGCCAGCAGCCGCGGACAGGGGCGGGGTGAGCAGTTCTTC
15	TRBV13	-	TRBJ1-5	TRBD1	CASSLTGGIDQPQHF	TGTGCCAGCAGCTTAACAGGGGGGATCGATCAGCCCCAGCATTTT
19	TRBV4-3	once	TRBJ2-1	TRBD2	CASSQESLTWGGNYNEQFF	TGCGCCAGCAGCCAAGAAAGTCTTACTTGGGGGGGGAACTACAATGAGCAGTTCTTC
13	TRBV6-5	once	TRBJ2-1	-	CASTLTGLNEQFF	TGTGCCAGCACCTTAACAGGGCTCAATGAGCAGTTCTTC
16	TRBV7-8	-	TRBJ2-2	-	CASIFALGVGTGELFF	TGTGCCAGCATTTTCGCCTTAGGGGTAGGCACCGGGGAGCTGTTTTTT
13	TRBV5-6	-	TRBJ2-7	-	CASSLDISYEQYF	TGTGCCAGCAGCTTGGACATCTCCTACGAGCAGTACTTC
16	TRBV7-9	-	TRBJ1-2	TRBD1	CASSTGGMSKNYGYTF	TGTGCCAGCAGCACAGGGGGCATGAGTAAGAACTATGGCTACACCTTC
14	TRBV9	-	TRBJ2-7	-	CASSDRTTPNEQYF	TGTGCCAGCAGCGATCGGACTACACCCAACGAGCAGTACTTC
17	TRBV7-9	-	TRBJ2-3	-	CASSPRLGGASTDTQYF	TGTGCCAGCAGCCCCCGACTTGGCGGGGCTTCCACAGATACGCAGTATTTT
16	TRBV6-6	-	TRBJ1-2	TRBD1	CASSYSTGNYNYGYTF	TGTGCCAGCAGTTACTCGACAGGGAATTATAACTATGGCTACACCTTC
17	TRBV4-3	-	TRBJ2-2	-	CASSQVKFVRPGGELFF	TGCGCCAGCAGCCAAGTGAAGTTTGTACGACCGGGCGGGGAGCTGTTTTTT
18	TRBV4-3	-	TRBJ2-2	-	CASSHPFTPRTNTGELFF	TGCGCCAGCAGCCACCCCTTTACCCCTAGAACGAACACCGGGGAGCTGTTTTTT
17	TRBV15	-	TRBJ2-1	TRBD2	CATSRDLYGGTYNEQFF	TGTGCCACCAGCAGAGATCTTTACGGGGGGACCTACAATGAGCAGTTCTTC
17	TRBV7-8	-	TRBJ2-3	TRBD2	CASSSPAERGSTDTQYF	TGTGCCAGCAGTTCACCCGCGGAGCGGGGTAGCACAGATACGCAGTATTTT
15	TRBV6-5	-	TRBJ1-1	-	CASSYTRTGGTEAFF	TGTGCCAGCAGTTACACCAGGACGGGGGGGACTGAAGCTTTCTTT
13	TRBV9	-	TRBJ1-2	-	CASSAGTQDGYTF	TGTGCCAGCAGCGCCGGGACACAGGATGGCTACACCTTC
13	TRBV5-8	few	TRBJ2-7	-	CASINRDSYEQYF	TGTGCCAGCATTAACCGGGACTCATACGAGCAGTACTTC
14	TRBV9	-	TRBJ2-7	-	CASSVGPGPYEQYF	TGTGCCAGCAGCGTAGGGCCAGGGCCCTACGAGCAGTACTTC
15	TRBV15	-	TRBJ2-2	TRBD1	CATSRVNRGSLELFF	TGTGCCACCAGCAGAGTTAACAGGGGTTCCCTGGAGCTGTTTTTT
16	TRBV28	-	TRBJ1-6	-	CASKSSRSSPNSPLHF	TGTGCCAGCAAGTCCTCTAGGTCCTCCCCGAATTCACCCCTCCACTTT
14	TRBV7-9	-	TRBJ1-2	TRBD1	CASSFPRTGDGYTF	TGTGCCAGCAGCTTCCCTAGGACAGGGGATGGCTACACCTTC
14	TRBV15	-	TRBJ2-5	-	CATSRAGNQETQYF	TGTGCCACCAGCAGAGCCGGGAACCAAGAGACCCAGTACTTC
14	TRBV6-5	once	TRBJ1-3	-	CASRQLNSGNTIYF	TGTGCCAGCAGACAGCTTAACTCTGGAAACACCATATATTTT
15	TRBV13	-	TRBJ2-7	TRBD1	CASSLRGQSSYEQYF	TGTGCCAGCAGCTTACGGGGACAGAGCTCCTACGAGCAGTACTTC
11	TRBV19	-	TRBJ1-1	-	CASNTGAEAFF	TGTGCCAGTAATACCGGGGCTGAAGCTTTCTTT
13	TRBV10-3	once	TRBJ2-7	-	CAISGASSYEQYF	TGTGCCATCAGTGGCGCGAGCTCCTACGAGCAGTACTTC
11	TRBV9	once	TRBJ1-2	-	CASSSRGGYTF	TGTGCCAGCAGCTCAAGGGGGGGCTACACCTTC
11	TRBV25-1	-	TRBJ2-2	-	CASGRAGELFF	TGTGCCAGCGGCCGGGCCGGGGAGCTGTTTTTT
14	TRBV15	-	TRBJ2-3	-	CATSGQPGTDTQYF	TGTGCCACCAGCGGACAGCCGGGGACAGATACGCAGTATTTT
16	TRBV7-9	-	TRBJ2-3	TRBD2	CASSFSAGGRTDTQYF	TGTGCCAGCAGCTTCTCTGCGGGGGGCCGCACAGATACGCAGTATTTT
11	TRBV29-1	-	TRBJ1-2	-	CSVRDGYGYTF	TGCAGCGTCCGAGATGGCTATGGCTACACCTTC
15	TRBV7-9	-	TRBJ2-5	TRBD1	CASSPDRGVQETQYF	TGTGCCAGCAGCCCGGACAGGGGGGTCCAAGAGACCCAGTACTTC
13	TRBV5-6	once	TRBJ1-2	-	CASSGDRTHGYTF	TGTGCCAGCAGCGGTGACAGGACCCATGGCTACACCTTC
15	TRBV9	-	TRBJ1-1	-	CASSVAPGERTEAFF	TGTGCCAGCAGCGTTGCCCCAGGGGAACGCACTGAAGCTTTCTTT
15	TRBV27	-	TRBJ2-2	-	CASSLIRGSTGELFF	TGTGCCAGCAGTTTAATCAGAGGGAGCACCGGGGAGCTGTTTTTT
16	TRBV5-1	-	TRBJ1-4	TRBD1	CASSSQRGQGGEKLFF	TGCGCCAGCAGCTCCCAAAGAGGACAGGGGGGTGAAAAACTGTTTTTT
13	TRBV7-9	-	TRBJ1-1	TRBD1	CAGKGQPHTEAFF	TGTGCCGGCAAGGGACAGCCGCACACTGAAGCTTTCTTT
12	TRBV29-1	-	TRBJ1-2	-	CSVVNSNYGYTF	TGCAGCGTTGTCAACTCTAACTATGGCTACACCTTC
15	TRBV27	-	TRBJ2-7	-	CASSLGQASSYEQYF	TGTGCCAGCAGTTTAGGGCAGGCGAGCTCCTACGAGCAGTACTTC
14	TRBV4-2	-	TRBJ2-7	-	CASSQDTGGYEQYF	TGTGCCAGCAGCCAAGATACAGGAGGGTACGAGCAGTACTTC
15	TRBV4-1	-	TRBJ1-1	-	CASSQDFSGNTEAFF	TGCGCCAGCAGCCAAGATTTCTCGGGGAACACTGAAGCTTTCTTT
12	TRBV9	-	TRBJ2-7	-	CASSVQGGEQYF	TGTGCCAGCAGCGTCCAGGGTGGCGAGCAGTACTTC
13	TRBV28	-	TRBJ1-1	TRBD1	CASSNWDRSEAFF	TGTGCCAGCAGTAACTGGGACAGATCCGAAGCTTTCTTT
13	TRBV23-1	-	TRBJ1-1	-	CASSQSRNTEAFF	TGCGCCAGCAGTCAATCGCGAAACACTGAAGCTTTCTTT
15	TRBV11-1	-	TRBJ2-5	TRBD1	CASSLVPDQGVAQYF	TGTGCCAGCAGCTTAGTCCCGGACCAGGGGGTGGCCCAGTACTTC
19	TRBV4-2	-	TRBJ2-2	TRBD2	CASSQDLASGGLNTGELFF	TGTGCCAGCAGCCAAGATTTGGCTAGCGGGGGCCTTAACACCGGGGAGCTGTTTTTT
17	TRBV25-1	once	TRBJ1-2	TRBD1	CASSDRWGDRIKGGYTF	TGTGCCAGCAGTGATCGGTGGGGGGACAGGATTAAGGGTGGCTACACCTTC
14	TRBV28	-	TRBJ1-1	TRBD1	CASSPDREGGGAFF	TGTGCCAGTAGTCCCGACAGGGAAGGCGGGGGGGCTTTCTTT
15	TRBV13	once	TRBJ2-7	TRBD2	CASSFLTSGSYEQYF	TGTGCCAGCAGCTTCCTGACTAGCGGCTCCTACGAGCAGTACTTC
15	TRBV7-2	-	TRBJ1-1	TRBD1	CASSLAADRETEAFF	TGTGCCAGCAGCTTAGCCGCAGACAGGGAGACTGAAGCTTTCTTT
15	TRBV7-9	-	TRBJ1-2	-	CASSLETAFNYGYTF	TGTGCCAGCAGCTTAGAGACAGCGTTTAACTATGGCTACACCTTC
15	TRBV21-1	-	TRBJ1-6	-	CASSKIRRGYSPLHF	TGTGCCAGCAGCAAAATTCGTCGGGGTTATTCCCCCCTCCACTTT